This T cell receptor (beta chain) stems from a study of cytomegalovirus exposure and HLA in healthy donors. Overall study findings and caveats: Reports indicate that TCR beta sequences accurately predicted the HLA-A and HLA-B alleles of most subjects. When a later analysis compared HLA-associated TCR beta chains with equally common others, the HLA-associated chains turned out to be more clonally expanded and to have lower generation probabilities. While the bulk of TCR sequences proved rare, some public TCRs turned up in many donors.

As to this clone: The antigen remains unidentified.

Amplification used 60 Vbeta primers and 13 Jbeta primers. Only in-frame clones appear in the TCRdb table, and some are missing; sequencing was by immunoSEQ multiplex PCR. This sample's clone table lists some 200,000 clones. CDR3 length equals 15 residues. Germline CDR1 and CDR2: MNHNY and SVGAGI (reference sequence). The J segment lost 2 bases and the V segment lost 5 bases, leaving 8 bases of the junction unmatched. The TCR sequence derives from a young man in good health and CMV-seronegative. The chain uses TRBV6-6 and TRBJ1-2; 7 nucleotides match TRBD1. Specimen: PBMCs. The CDR3 coding sequence is TGTGCCAGCAGTCCTGACCGGGACAGCAACTATGGCTACACCTTC. This translates into CASSPDRDSNYGYTF.